The rows below give T cell receptor beta chains drawn from one sample of a study of PD-1 blockade in classical Hodgkin lymphoma. This table comes from immunoSEQ multiplex PCR, and its TCRdb copy is limited to in-frame clones, with some not included. This table holds 20,000 to 30,000 clones, 91% found once. The sequenced sample was CD4+ T cells from blood. The receptors shown here come from a human donor with classical Hodgkin lymphoma. The CDR3 runs from the conserved cysteine through the conserved F or W. The D gene is left open where the match is weak. The size field is filled for only some rows; it gives once, few, many or a size class.

14 | TRBJ2-5 | TRBV7-2 | - | - | TGTGCCAGCAGCTTAGATGGGCTTCAAGAGACCCAGTACTTC | CASSLDGLQETQYF
15 | TRBJ1-4 | TRBV5-1 | - | - | TGCGCCAGCAGCTTGGGAAGGTGGGCTAATGAAAAACTGTTTTTT | CASSLGRWANEKLFF
17 | TRBJ2-1 | TRBV9 | TRBD2 | - | TGTGCCAGCAGCGTAGGATCGATGAGACTAGCGGGGAGAGAGCAGTTCTTC | CASSVGSMRLAGREQFF
15 | TRBJ1-1 | TRBV15 | - | - | TGTGCCACCAGCAGAGGCGGCAGGGTGAACACTGAAGCTTTCTTT | CATSRGGRVNTEAFF
14 | TRBJ2-5 | TRBV19 | TRBD1 | - | TGTGCCAGTAGTATTGACAGGGGTCGCGAGACCCAGTACTTC | CASSIDRGRETQYF
14 | TRBJ1-1 | TRBV7-8 | - | - | TGTGCCAGCAGCTTAGCCGGGGGAAACACTGAAGCTTTCTTT | CASSLAGGNTEAFF
14 | TRBJ2-5 | TRBV7-9 | - | - | TGTGCCAGCAGCATCACCCTCCAACAAGAGACCCAGTACTTC | CASSITLQQETQYF
15 | TRBJ2-1 | TRBV7-9 | TRBD2 | - | TGTGCCAGCAGCTTAGTAACTAGCGGGGAAGGTGAGCAGTTCTTC | CASSLVTSGEGEQFF
16 | TRBJ2-5 | TRBV6-5 | - | - | TGTGCCAGCAGTTACGGGGTACTCGGAGGGCGGGAGACCCAGTACTTC | CASSYGVLGGRETQYF
15 | TRBJ1-1 | TRBV5-4 | - | - | TGTGCCAGCAGCCCCGGGGGGTCTATGAACACTGAAGCTTTCTTT | CASSPGGSMNTEAFF
13 | TRBJ2-5 | TRBV6-5 | - | - | TGTGCCAGCAGTCCACCAGCCGAAGAGACCCAGTACTTC | CASSPPAEETQYF
17 | TRBJ2-5 | TRBV5-8 | TRBD2 | - | TGTGCCAGCAGCCCGGGACTAGCGGGAGGGTTTCTGGAGACCCAGTACTTC | CASSPGLAGGFLETQYF
15 | TRBJ2-7 | TRBV10-3 | TRBD2 | once | TGTGCCATCAGTGAGAGGCTAGCGGGGGACCACGAGCAGTACTTC | CAISERLAGDHEQYF
13 | TRBJ1-1 | TRBV19 | TRBD1 | - | TGTGCCAGTGCCCCTTTAGACAGGGCGGAAGCTTTCTTT | CASAPLDRAEAFF
18 | TRBJ1-6 | TRBV4-1 | - | once | TGCGCCAGCAGCCAAGAGTCACCCAGGAGCTCCTATAATTCACCCCTCCACTTT | CASSQESPRSSYNSPLHF
14 | TRBJ1-2 | TRBV6-1 | - | few | TGTGCCAGCAGGAGAGAATCAGCTAACTATGGCTACACCTTC | CASRRESANYGYTF
11 | TRBJ1-2 | TRBV6-5 | TRBD1 | once | TGTGCCAGCAGACGACAGGGTGGCTACACCTTC | CASRRQGGYTF
16 | TRBJ2-7 | TRBV5-6 | TRBD2 | - | TGTGCCAGCAGCCCCGGACTGGGACTAGCGGACTACGAGCAGTACTTC | CASSPGLGLADYEQYF
17 | TRBJ1-6 | TRBV5-6 | TRBD1 | - | TGTGCCAGCAGCTTGGCTCCCCCGGGACAGGGAGGTTCACCCCTCCACTTT | CASSLAPPGQGGSPLHF
10 | TRBJ2-3 | TRBV20-1 | - | - | TGCAGTGCTGCAGTAGATACGCAGTATTTT | CSAAVDTQYF